The 25 T cell receptor beta chains listed next were all sequenced from one sample in a study of shared clonotypes between healthy human individuals. Naive CD8 isolation took CD45RO-negative cells positively selected for CCR7 and excluded terminally differentiated effector memory CD45RA+ cells. The table came from immunoSEQ multiplex PCR; TCRdb's copy has only in-frame clones and leaves some out. The sample lists about 1,800,000 clones; about 95% were seen once. Sequenced input: naive CD8+ T cells sorted from blood. These receptors all stem from a man between 18 and 29 years old in good health.

This chain links TRBV18 with TRBJ2-7; TRBD2 is a possible D gene (6 bases). Germline V gene data show CDR1 as KGHSH and CDR2 as LQKENI. V was pared by 3 bases and J by 0 bases, with 15 bases between. This CDR3 has 16 amino acids. In DNA, the CDR3 is TGTGCCAGCTCACCGGACCGGGAGTTGATCTCCTACGAGCAGTACTTC. Its protein is CASSPDRELISYEQYF.

The V and J genes are TRBV7-2 and TRBJ2-7; the D gene is possibly TRBD2 (6 bases). V was cut by 1 base and J by 3 bases, with 10 bases left in between. The CDR3 sequence is 14 residues long. Per the germline V gene, CDR1 is SGHTA and CDR2 is FQGNSA. The CDR3 DNA is TGTGCCAGCAGCTTAGGCGGGACCTACTACGAGCAGTACTTC. Translation gives CASSLGGTYYEQYF.

The rearrangement joins TRBV4-1 to TRBJ1-2; no clear D. The V gene's germline CDR1 is MGHRA and CDR2 YSYEKL. The CDR3 is 16 residues long. V lost 1 base and J lost 0, with 12 bases in between. CDR3 DNA: TGCGCCAGCAGCCAAGTAACGGCCTCAACTAACTATGGCTACACCTTC. This sequence encodes CASSQVTASTNYGYTF.

The CDR3, as DNA: TGTGCCAGCAGCTCGGAAGGAGGGACGGGGTGGATGAATGAGCAGTTCTTC. This codes for CASSSEGGTGWMNEQFF. V is TRBV5-5 and J is TRBJ2-1, with TRBD2 as a possible D gene (6 bases). The germline V and J ends were trimmed by 3 bases and 7 bases, with 23 bases remaining between them. This CDR3 region has 17 residues. Germline V gene data show CDR1 as SGHKS and CDR2 as YYEKEE (reference sequence).

The sample holds one count of this clone. The V and J genes are TRBV7-6 and TRBJ2-1; D call uncertain. The V end was cut by 5 bases, the J end by 6 bases, with 17 bases between. Germline V gene lookup returns CDR1 SGHVS and CDR2 FNYEAQ. The CDR3 runs 15 residues. The CDR3 DNA reads as TGTGCCAGCAGCGCCGAGGCCCTCCTTATCAATGAGCAGTTCTTC. It yields the protein CASSAEALLINEQFF.

In regard to this clone: A read error may be the cause here, since a much bigger clone is one base away. The chain has TRBV5-6 and TRBJ2-5; D is unresolved. V dropped 5 bases and J dropped 5 bases, with 7 bases sitting between them. CDR3 length equals 11 residues. Germline V gives CDR1 SGHDT, CDR2 YYEEEE. CDR3 residues: CASSMGETQYF. For the CDR3, the DNA is TGTGCCAGCAGTATGGGGGAGACCCAGTACTTC.

The V gene is TRBV4-2, the J gene TRBJ2-5, with 10 bases aligning to TRBD1. Germline V gene data show CDR1 as LGHNA and CDR2 as YNFKEQ. The CDR3 extends over 15 amino acids. Germline trimming cut 2 bases from V and 3 bases from J; bases unmatched to any gene: 3. The CDR3 nucleotides read TGTGCCAGCAGCCAACCCGGGACAGGGGAAGAGACCCAGTACTTC. This translates into CASSQPGTGEETQYF.

For the CDR3, the DNA is TGTGCCTGGGCCGCCTTTGACGAGCAGTACTTC. This encodes CAWAAFDEQYF. V and J are TRBV30 and TRBJ2-7; D unclear. The length of the CDR3 is 11 residues. Trimming shortened V by 5 bases and J by 5 bases, and 10 bases separated the two germline ends. The germline gives CDR1 GTSNPN, CDR2 SVGIG (reference sequence). Looking up the rest from reference TRBV30 and TRBJ2-7 gives the full variable domain: SQTIHQWPATLVQPVGSPLSLECTVEGTSNPNLYWYRQAAGRGLQLLFYSVGIGQISSEVPQNLSASRPQDRQFILSSKKLLLSDSGFYLCAWAAFDEQYFGPGTRLTVT.

This clone was seen more than once but under ten times. Other DNA sequences in the same sample also yield this CDR3. This chain connects TRBV7-9 to TRBJ1-1, with D unclear. Germline CDR1 is SEHNR and CDR2 is FQNEAQ (reference sequence). The V end was cut by 6 bases, the J end by 5 bases, with 10 bases between. There are 12 residues in the CDR3. The CDR3, as DNA: TGTGCCAGCAGTTTTGGGCGGACTGAAGCTTTCTTT. Translated: CASSFGRTEAFF.

This clone occurred once. This rearrangement joins TRBV28 to TRBJ2-7; D possibly corresponds to TRBD1 (6 bases). This CDR3 has 14 amino acids. Per the germline V gene, CDR1 is MDHEN and CDR2 is SYDVKM. The V gene lost 3 bases and the J gene lost 4 bases, with 13 bases spanning the gap. Here the CDR3 reads CASSLERGFYEQYF. CDR3 nucleotide sequence: TGTGCCAGCAGTTTGGAAAGGGGGTTTTACGAGCAGTACTTC.

V is TRBV4-1 and J is TRBJ2-1; D is undetermined. V lost 4 bases, J lost 4 bases, and 11 bases lay in between. Germline loops: CDR1 MGHRA, CDR2 YSYEKL. The CDR3 runs to 14 residues. The CDR3 loop is CASSPQPLYNEQFF. CDR3 nucleotide sequence: TGCGCCAGCAGCCCACAGCCCCTATACAATGAGCAGTTCTTC.

The chain has TRBV9 and TRBJ1-4, with a tentative D call TRBD1 (5 bases). The germline gives CDR1 SGDLS, CDR2 YYNGEE. The CDR3 runs 14 residues. Trimming stripped 4 bases from V and 8 bases from J, with 15 bases between. The CDR3 spells CASSSPWDGEKLFF. CDR3 nucleotides: TGTGCCAGCAGCTCCCCCTGGGACGGGGAAAAACTGTTTTTT.

This chain links TRBV4-1 with TRBJ2-7; D is ambiguous. The CDR3 is 12 residues long. Trimming took 1 base from V and 4 from J, leaving 5 bases between them. The germline V gene encodes CDR1 MGHRA and CDR2 YSYEKL. CDR3 sequence (DNA): TGCGCCAGCAGCCAAGGGAAGTACGAGCAGTACTTC. Translated, it gives CASSQGKYEQYF.

The chain carries TRBV27 and TRBJ2-2; a possible D gene is TRBD1 (7 bases). CDR1 and CDR2 from the germline V gene are MNHEY and SMNVEV (reference sequence). This CDR3 has 15 residues. Trimming pared 8 bases from V and 7 bases from J, leaving 20 bases between. This chain's CDR3 is CASGRGQTYLGELFF. CDR3 nucleotide sequence: TGTGCCAGCGGGCGGGGACAGACCTACCTCGGGGAGCTGTTTTTT.

This clone was recorded only once. The same CDR3 is also encoded by other DNA sequences in this sample. The J gene is TRBJ2-3, the V gene TRBV4-1, with D unclear. Deletions cut 1 base from V and 3 bases from J, with 2 bases between. The CDR3 extends over 12 amino acids. Germline CDR1 is MGHRA and CDR2 is YSYEKL. In DNA form, the CDR3 reads TGCGCCAGCAGCCAAGCGACAGATACGCAGTATTTT. It specifies CASSQATDTQYF.

V usage is TRBV6-5 and J usage is TRBJ2-5, with 7 bases identical to TRBD2. The CDR3 is made up of 13 amino acids. V shed 6 bases and J 4 bases; nucleotides not matched to a gene: 5. The germline V gene encodes CDR1 MNHEY and CDR2 SVGAGI. The CDR3 loop is CASRMGGGETQYF. The CDR3 DNA sequence: TGTGCCAGCAGAATGGGCGGGGGAGAGACCCAGTACTTC.

The rearrangement uses TRBV6-5 and TRBJ1-5; 7 bases align to TRBD1. The CDR3 totals 13 residues. The germline gives CDR1 MNHEY, CDR2 SVGAGI. Unmatched junction bases numbered 0, after V lost 2 bases and J lost 5 bases. The CDR3 coding sequence is TGTGCCAGCAGTTACGACAGGGATCAGCCCCAGCATTTT. The encoded protein is CASSYDRDQPQHF.

The genes are TRBV2 and TRBJ1-2; TRBD1 is a possible D gene (6 bases). Germline V gives CDR1 SNHLY, CDR2 FYNNEI. The CDR3 sequence is 14 residues long. V dropped 8 bases and J dropped 4 bases, with 17 bases sitting between them. Here the CDR3 reads CASRTDGGIYGYTF. DNA of the CDR3: TGTGCCAGCCGGACAGACGGCGGGATCTATGGCTACACCTTC.

The chain combines TRBV27 with TRBJ2-2; 8 bases fit TRBD2. V shed 5 bases, J shed 6 bases, and the junction held 5 bases outside the gene matches. CDR1 and CDR2 from the germline V gene are MNHEY and SMNVEV (reference sequence). The CDR3 loop spans 14 amino acids. The DNA of the CDR3 is TGTGCCAGCAGTCCTCCGGGACTAGCCGGGGAGCTGTTTTTT. It is translated as CASSPPGLAGELFF.

The V call is TRBV28, the J call TRBJ2-5; 13 bases are a match to TRBD2. CDR1 MDHEN and CDR2 SYDVKM come from the germline V gene. This CDR3 spans 18 amino acids. The trim removed 4 bases at V and 4 bases at J, leaving 12 bases unmatched. The CDR3: CASSSRNLLAGGRETQYF. CDR3 nucleotides: TGTGCCAGCAGTTCGCGGAACCTACTAGCGGGGGGGCGAGAGACCCAGTACTTC.

The chain carries TRBV29-1 and TRBJ2-7; a weak D match, TRBD2 (7 bases). The germline V and J ends were trimmed by 2 bases and 2 bases, with 13 bases remaining between them. CDR3 length: 14 residues. CDR1 and CDR2 (germline): SQVTM, ANQGSEA. The CDR3 DNA sequence: TGCAGCGTTGAACGGGGGGCCTACCCCTACGAGCAGTACTTC. Encoded protein: CSVERGAYPYEQYF.

The sample holds a few counts of this clone. Other DNA sequences in this sample translate to the same CDR3. The rearrangement uses TRBV6-5 and TRBJ1-6; maybe TRBD1 (5 bases). The CDR3 sequence is 13 residues long. The germline V gene encodes CDR1 MNHEY and CDR2 SVGAGI. V dropped 5 bases and J dropped 6 bases, with 8 bases sitting between them. CDR3 DNA sequence: TGTGCCAGCAGTGGGCAGGGTAATTCACCCCTCCACTTT. Encoded protein: CASSGQGNSPLHF.

The CDR3 nucleotides read TGTGCCAGCAGCTTAGGGCCAGAGGGGCCCGAGACCCAGTACTTC. Protein product: CASSLGPEGPETQYF. This chain connects TRBV11-2 to TRBJ2-5; D may be TRBD1 or TRBD2 (5 bases each). V lost 1 base and J 5 bases, leaving 14 bases between the germline ends. Germline CDR1 SGHAT, CDR2 FQNNGV. The CDR3 runs 15 residues.

The chain is built from TRBV4-1 and TRBJ1-5, with D perhaps TRBD1 (5 bases). The CDR3 covers 16 residues. The germline gives CDR1 MGHRA, CDR2 YSYEKL. Trimming took 1 base from V and 4 from J, leaving 14 bases between them. CDR3 loop: CASSQASGAENQPQHF. Here the CDR3 DNA reads TGCGCCAGCAGCCAAGCGAGTGGGGCGGAGAATCAGCCCCAGCATTTT.

V gene TRBV2 combines with J gene TRBJ2-5; the match to TRBD2 covers 13 bases. The junction had 5 bases not matched to a gene; V was cut back by 2 bases and J by 5 bases. Looked up from germline, CDR1 is SNHLY and CDR2 is FYNNEI. CDR3 length equals 16 residues. The CDR3 here is CASSEFLLAGGETQYF. CDR3 nucleotides: TGTGCCAGCAGTGAATTCTTACTAGCGGGAGGGGAGACCCAGTACTTC.